A selection of T cell receptor beta chains follows, all from one sample in a study of identical twins. TCRdb reprocessed the 5' RACE reads with MiXCR, giving one entry per CDR3 protein. The data contain 750,000 to 950,000 distinct CDR3 sequences, 9% to 15% of them singletons. The same data also went into a second study, on yellow fever vaccine responses in identical twins.

The source material was PBMCs. These receptors were collected from a woman aged 18-29 years in good health. The CDR3 runs from the conserved cysteine through the conserved F or W. A D gene is named only where the DNA matches it firmly. Clone size is given for some rows only: seen once, a few or many times, or a class if the clone is expanded.

j_call d_call v_call clone_size cdr3_aa cdr3_nt
TRBJ2-2 - TRBV6-5 many CASSYSLRGRNTGELFF TGTGCCAGCAGTTACTCGCTTAGGGGTCGGAACACCGGGGAGCTGTTTTTT
TRBJ1-2 TRBD1 TRBV19 few CASYPRDRANYGYTF TGTGCCAGTTATCCCCGGGACAGGGCGAACTATGGCTACACCTTC
TRBJ2-1 - TRBV12-3/TRBV12-4 few CASTVGASVRDEQFF TGTGCCAGCACTGTAGGGGCTAGCGTCCGCGATGAGCAGTTCTTC
TRBJ2-1 TRBD1 TRBV2 - CASSPGQGVTNEQFF TGTGCCAGCAGCCCGGGACAGGGGGTCACCAATGAGCAGTTCTTC
TRBJ2-1 TRBD2 TRBV28 few CASSISGTSVSEQFF TGTGCCAGCAGTATCTCCGGGACTAGCGTCAGTGAGCAGTTCTTC
TRBJ1-2 TRBD1 TRBV20-1 few CSASPFDRGGYTF TGCAGTGCTAGCCCATTTGACAGGGGTGGCTACACCTTC
TRBJ2-7 TRBD2 TRBV12-3/TRBV12-4 - CASSRLAPYEQYF TGTGCCAGCAGCCGACTAGCACCCTACGAGCAGTACTTC
TRBJ2-7 - TRBV27 - CASSFFAGSSYEQYF TGTGCCAGCAGTTTTTTTGCGGGGAGCTCCTACGAGCAGTACTTC
TRBJ2-5 TRBD2 TRBV28 - CASSPSGRVETQYF TGTGCCAGCAGTCCTAGCGGGAGGGTGGAGACCCAGTACTTC
TRBJ1-5 - TRBV27 many CASSTWGDQPQHF TGTGCCAGCAGTACCTGGGGCGATCAGCCCCAGCATTTT
TRBJ2-3 TRBD2 TRBV4-1 - CASSALAGGPDTQYF TGCGCCAGCAGCGCACTAGCGGGGGGGCCGGATACGCAGTATTTT
TRBJ1-2 TRBD1 TRBV27 many CASRTTGGGYTF TGTGCCAGCAGGACGACAGGGGGTGGCTACACCTTC
TRBJ1-6 - TRBV6-4 many CASSDGGSGNSPLHF TGTGCCAGCAGTGACGGAGGGTCGGGGAATTCACCCCTCCACTTT
TRBJ2-7 TRBD2 TRBV12-3/TRBV12-4 - CASRQGLAAPYEQYF TGTGCCAGCAGGCAGGGACTAGCGGCACCCTACGAGCAGTACTTC
TRBJ1-1 - TRBV6-6 many CASSYSASTEAFF TGTGCCAGCAGTTACTCAGCTAGCACTGAAGCTTTCTTT
TRBJ2-3 TRBD1 TRBV6-5 - CASSYSGTVGDTQYF TGTGCCAGCAGTTACTCTGGGACAGTAGGAGATACGCAGTATTTT
TRBJ2-3 TRBD2 TRBV20-1 few CSARDLGLAGGADTQYF TGCAGTGCTAGAGATCTTGGACTAGCGGGAGGGGCAGATACGCAGTATTTT
TRBJ2-3 TRBD2 TRBV3-1 - CASSQGRRLAGIDTQYF TGTGCCAGCAGCCAAGGACGAAGACTAGCGGGAATAGATACGCAGTATTTT
TRBJ2-1 TRBD2 TRBV28 few CASSLWRLAGESEQFF TGTGCCAGCAGTTTATGGAGACTAGCGGGGGAGTCTGAGCAGTTCTTC
TRBJ2-3 - TRBV20-1 - CSAAAPGLGDTQYF TGCAGTGCCGCAGCGCCTGGACTTGGGGATACGCAGTATTTT
TRBJ2-1 TRBD2 TRBV12-3/TRBV12-4 - CASSGTSGSISREQFF TGTGCCAGCAGTGGGACTAGCGGGAGTATCTCCAGAGAGCAGTTCTTC
TRBJ1-2 TRBD1 TRBV3-1 few CASSQDSVSGGGYTF TGTGCCAGCAGCCAAGATTCGGTGTCAGGGGGAGGCTACACCTTC
TRBJ2-1 TRBD1 TRBV11-1 - CASSPRPLDRERTNEQFF TGTGCCAGCAGCCCAAGGCCCCTCGACAGGGAGCGGACCAATGAGCAGTTCTTC
TRBJ2-5 TRBD2 TRBV7-2 few CASSPVGGGYQETQYF TGTGCCAGCAGCCCCGTCGGGGGAGGGTACCAAGAGACCCAGTACTTC
TRBJ1-1 - TRBV6-1 few CASSETGGGREAFF TGTGCCAGCAGTGAAACGGGGGGGGGAAGAGAAGCTTTCTTT
TRBJ1-1 TRBD1 TRBV6-1 - CASSQDRGVRNTEAFF TGTGCCAGCAGCCAGGACAGGGGGGTGAGGAACACTGAAGCTTTCTTT
TRBJ2-1 - TRBV5-5 few CASSSTGMLSDEQFF TGTGCCAGCAGTTCCACAGGGATGTTATCTGATGAGCAGTTCTTC
TRBJ2-2 - TRBV3-1 few CASSQRQNTGELFF TGTGCCAGCAGCCAAAGACAGAACACCGGGGAGCTGTTTTTT
TRBJ2-1 TRBD2 TRBV10-3 - CAISEGKGRGYNEQFF TGTGCCATCAGCGAGGGTAAAGGGAGGGGTTACAATGAGCAGTTCTTC
TRBJ2-5 TRBD2 TRBV12-3/TRBV12-4 once CASSLCGGGMETQYF TGTGCCAGCAGTTTGTGTGGGGGGGGAATGGAGACCCAGTACTTC
TRBJ2-1 TRBD1 TRBV7-8 few CASRKDRGTYNEQFF TGTGCCAGCAGAAAGGACAGGGGGACCTACAATGAGCAGTTCTTC
TRBJ2-3 TRBD1 TRBV5-1 few CASSLLGTEYTDTQYF TGCGCCAGCAGCTTGCTCGGGACAGAATACACAGATACGCAGTATTTT
TRBJ2-1 TRBD1 TRBV13 - CASSPTRGGQGASHSYNEQFF TGTGCCAGCAGCCCAACGAGGGGGGGACAGGGGGCGTCCCACTCCTACAATGAGCAGTTCTTC
TRBJ2-2 - TRBV5-1 few CASSLFGYSNTGELFF TGCGCCAGCAGCTTGTTCGGTTACTCGAACACCGGGGAGCTGTTTTTT
TRBJ2-3 - TRBV12-3/TRBV12-4 many CASSSRGFQQSTQYF TGTGCCAGCAGTTCCCGGGGGTTTCAACAATCGACGCAGTATTTT
TRBJ2-1 TRBD1 TRBV7-7 - CASSSGQGNNEQFF TGTGCCAGCAGCTCGGGACAGGGGAACAATGAGCAGTTCTTC
TRBJ2-2 TRBD1 TRBV7-2 - CASSSRAGGGTGELFF TGTGCCAGCAGCTCCCGGGCAGGGGGCGGTACCGGGGAGCTGTTTTTT
TRBJ2-2 - TRBV27 few CASTIHVPGELFF TGTGCCAGCACCATACATGTACCCGGGGAGCTGTTTTTT
TRBJ2-2 - TRBV5-1 few CASSLASSGGELFF TGCGCCAGCAGCTTGGCCTCCTCCGGCGGGGAGCTGTTTTTT
TRBJ2-3 TRBD1 TRBV7-9 few CASSSSPGQSPTDTQYF TGTGCCAGCAGCTCATCACCGGGACAGTCTCCCACAGATACGCAGTATTTT
TRBJ2-3 TRBD2 TRBV12-3/TRBV12-4 - CASTLGLAGRDTQYF TGTGCCAGCACCCTCGGACTAGCGGGGAGAGATACGCAGTATTTT
TRBJ2-3 - TRBV29-1 many CSVAGATSTDTQYF TGCAGCGTTGCCGGAGCTACTAGCACAGATACGCAGTATTTT
TRBJ1-5 TRBD1 TRBV3-1 few CASSQAGTGKGNQPQHF TGTGCCAGCAGCCAAGCCGGGACAGGGAAAGGCAATCAGCCCCAGCATTTT
TRBJ1-5 - TRBV5-1 many CASSLAGQPNQPQHF TGCGCCAGCAGCTTGGCCGGACAGCCAAATCAGCCCCAGCATTTT
TRBJ2-1 TRBD2 TRBV20-1 many CSASQGLAGNEQFF TGCAGTGCTAGCCAGGGACTAGCGGGGAATGAGCAGTTCTTC
TRBJ2-1 - TRBV5-1 few CASSLEDTSYNEQFF TGCGCCAGCAGCTTGGAGGACACCTCGTACAATGAGCAGTTCTTC
TRBJ2-1 TRBD1 TRBV12-3/TRBV12-4 many CASSPGQGSLRQFF TGTGCCAGCAGTCCGGGACAGGGGTCATTGAGGCAGTTCTTC
TRBJ1-1 - TRBV6-5 many CASSYQILGDTEAFF TGTGCCAGCAGCTACCAAATCTTGGGCGACACTGAAGCTTTCTTT
TRBJ2-3 - TRBV9 - CASSVVADTDTQYF TGTGCCAGCAGCGTAGTTGCGGACACAGATACGCAGTATTTT
TRBJ2-1 TRBD2 TRBV20-1 many CSAAPGLTHNEQFF TGCAGTGCTGCCCCGGGACTAACCCACAATGAGCAGTTCTTC
TRBJ2-1 - TRBV12-3/TRBV12-4 few CASSRTIKNEQFF TGTGCCAGCAGCCGCACAATCAAGAATGAGCAGTTCTTC
TRBJ1-2 - TRBV12-3/TRBV12-4 many CASSPRDYGYTF TGTGCCAGCAGTCCCCGAGACTATGGCTACACCTTC
TRBJ2-1 TRBD2 TRBV12-3/TRBV12-4 few CASSPLAGVGLYNEQFF TGTGCCAGCAGCCCTCTAGCGGGAGTCGGGCTCTACAATGAGCAGTTCTTC
TRBJ2-5 - TRBV7-9 - CASSLIHRQETQYF TGTGCCAGCAGCCTGATACACCGCCAAGAGACCCAGTACTTC
TRBJ2-4 - TRBV3-1 many CASSQGTLGIQYF TGTGCCAGCAGCCAAGGTACTCTGGGCATTCAGTACTTC
TRBJ1-2 - TRBV5-1 - CASSLAGGHYGYTF TGCGCCAGCAGCTTGGCCGGGGGCCACTATGGCTACACCTTC
TRBJ1-2 - TRBV11-2 few CASSSGSLYGYTF TGTGCCAGCAGCTCCGGGAGTCTCTATGGCTACACCTTC
TRBJ2-5 - TRBV28 few CASSSPYLAGLPRETQYF TGTGCCAGCAGTTCCCCCTATTTGGCAGGGCTCCCCAGGGAGACCCAGTACTTC
TRBJ2-4 TRBD2 TRBV27 - CASSSTGTSGVAKNIQYF TGTGCCAGCAGTTCAACAGGGACTAGCGGGGTAGCCAAAAACATTCAGTACTTC